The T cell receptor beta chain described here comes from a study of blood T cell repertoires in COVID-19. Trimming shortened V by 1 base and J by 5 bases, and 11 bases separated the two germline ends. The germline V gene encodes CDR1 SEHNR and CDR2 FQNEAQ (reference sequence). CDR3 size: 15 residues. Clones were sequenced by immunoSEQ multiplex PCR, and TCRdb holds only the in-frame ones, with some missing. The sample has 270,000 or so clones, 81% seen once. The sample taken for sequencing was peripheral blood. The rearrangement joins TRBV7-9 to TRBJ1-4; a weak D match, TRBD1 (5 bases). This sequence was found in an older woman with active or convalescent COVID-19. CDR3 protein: CASSLEGLRNEKLFF. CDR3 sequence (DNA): TGTGCCAGCAGCTTAGAGGGACTCCGGAATGAAAAACTGTTTTTT.